A single sample is the source of the 2 T cell receptor beta chains below, sequenced in a study of blood T cell repertoires in COVID-19. Sequencing was performed with immunoSEQ multiplex PCR; in TCRdb, only in-frame clones are kept and a portion is missing. The profile shows 150,000 to 200,000 clones, 86% of them singletons. The sequenced sample consisted of peripheral blood. The receptors were sampled from a woman aged 25-40 years with active or convalescent COVID-19.

This clone appeared once. The rearrangement links TRBV29-1 to TRBJ1-3, with unresolved D. The V end was cut by 8 bases, the J end by 3 bases, with 11 bases between. The CDR3 loop spans 12 amino acids. Looked up from germline, CDR1 is SQVTM and CDR2 is ANQGSEA. This CDR3 is CSFRHNGNTIYF. The DNA of the CDR3 is TGCAGCTTCCGACATAATGGAAACACCATATATTTT.

The gene calls are TRBV7-9 and TRBJ1-1, with D possibly matching TRBD1 (5 bases). The V end was cut by 5 bases, the J end by 4 bases, with 14 bases between. Germline CDR1 is SEHNR and CDR2 is FQNEAQ (reference sequence). This CDR3 has 14 residues. As DNA, the CDR3 is TGTGCCAGCAGCCTCAACGGGGGGATCACTGAAGCTTTCTTT. Its protein product is CASSLNGGITEAFF.